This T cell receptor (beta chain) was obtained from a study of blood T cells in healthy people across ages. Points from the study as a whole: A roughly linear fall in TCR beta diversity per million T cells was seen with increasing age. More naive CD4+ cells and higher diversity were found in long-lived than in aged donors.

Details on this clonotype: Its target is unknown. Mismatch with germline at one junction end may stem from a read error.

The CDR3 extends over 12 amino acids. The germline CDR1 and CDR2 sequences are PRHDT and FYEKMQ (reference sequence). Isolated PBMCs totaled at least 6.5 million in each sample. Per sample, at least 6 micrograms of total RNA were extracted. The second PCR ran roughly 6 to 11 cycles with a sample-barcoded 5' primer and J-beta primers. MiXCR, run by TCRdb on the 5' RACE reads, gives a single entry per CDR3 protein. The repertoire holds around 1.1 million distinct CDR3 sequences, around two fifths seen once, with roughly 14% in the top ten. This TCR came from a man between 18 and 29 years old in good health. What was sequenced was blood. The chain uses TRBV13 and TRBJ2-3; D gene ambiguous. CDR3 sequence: CASSSLTATQYF. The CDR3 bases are TGTGCCAGCAGCTCCCTCACAGCTACGCAGTATTTT.